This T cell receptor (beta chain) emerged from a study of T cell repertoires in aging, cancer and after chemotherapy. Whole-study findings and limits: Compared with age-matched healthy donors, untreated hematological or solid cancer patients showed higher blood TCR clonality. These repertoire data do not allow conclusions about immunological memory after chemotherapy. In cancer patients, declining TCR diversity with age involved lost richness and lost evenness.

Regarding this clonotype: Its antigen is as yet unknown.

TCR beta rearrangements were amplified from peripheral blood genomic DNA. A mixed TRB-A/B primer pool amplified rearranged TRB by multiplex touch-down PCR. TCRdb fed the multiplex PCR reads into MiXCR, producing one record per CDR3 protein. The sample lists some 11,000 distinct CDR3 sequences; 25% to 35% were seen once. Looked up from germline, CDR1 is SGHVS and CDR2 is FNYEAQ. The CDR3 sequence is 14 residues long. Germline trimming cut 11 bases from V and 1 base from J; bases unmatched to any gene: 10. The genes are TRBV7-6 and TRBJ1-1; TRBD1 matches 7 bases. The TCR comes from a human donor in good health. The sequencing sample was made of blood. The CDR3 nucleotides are TGTGCCGGTCAGAACAGGGGCGCGAACACTGAAGCTTTCTTT. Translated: CAGQNRGANTEAFF. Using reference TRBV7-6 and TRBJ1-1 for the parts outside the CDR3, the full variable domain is GAGVSQSPRYKVTKRGQDVALRCDPISGHVSLYWYRQALGQGPEFLTYFNYEAQQDKSGLPNDRFSAERPEGSISTLTIQRTEQRDSAMYRCAGQNRGANTEAFFGQGTRLTVV.